The T cell receptor (beta chain) described here comes from a study of blood T cell repertoires in COVID-19. Looking at the study overall: Sample material is recorded as cDNA or gDNA derived from T cells, B-cell-depleted T cells, or PBMCs.

CDR3 length equals 16 residues. The germline V gene encodes CDR1 PRHDT and CDR2 FYEKMQ (reference sequence). Trimming pared 5 bases from V and 2 bases from J, leaving 15 bases between. Sequencing was performed with immunoSEQ multiplex PCR; in TCRdb, only in-frame clones are kept and a portion is missing. The sample contains 300,000 to 350,000 clones, 88% of which appear only once. The receptor was isolated from a woman aged 30 to 39 who had been exposed to COVID-19. V and J are TRBV13 and TRBJ2-2; D gene ambiguous. The sequenced material came from PBMCs or T cells enriched from blood (not recorded which). In DNA form, the CDR3 reads TGTGCCAGCAGCCTTAGACTTAAAATCAACACCGGGGAGCTGTTTTTT. This encodes CASSLRLKINTGELFF.